This T cell receptor (beta chain) was identified in a study of blood T cell repertoires in COVID-19. Looking at the study overall: Acute-phase and convalescent COVID-19 samples originated in the United States, Italy and Spain. PBMCs, B-cell-depleted T cells, or T cells provided the cDNA or gDNA that made up the material.

The CDR3 spans 12 residues. The V segment lost 11 bases and the J segment 5 bases; nucleotides outside the gene matches: 8. The V gene's germline CDR1 is LGHNA and CDR2 YNFKEQ. Method: immunoSEQ multiplex PCR; TCRdb's copy keeps in-frame clones and lacks some. The repertoire holds about 31,000 clones, with around 93% as singletons. This chain uses TRBV4-2 with TRBJ2-5; the match to TRBD2 covers 7 bases. The receptor was isolated from a human donor in a cohort sampled during active COVID-19. Sequencing was carried out using peripheral blood. The CDR3 sequence: CASRGDVETQYF. The CDR3 DNA reads TGTGCCTCCCGGGGGGATGTGGAGACCCAGTACTTC.